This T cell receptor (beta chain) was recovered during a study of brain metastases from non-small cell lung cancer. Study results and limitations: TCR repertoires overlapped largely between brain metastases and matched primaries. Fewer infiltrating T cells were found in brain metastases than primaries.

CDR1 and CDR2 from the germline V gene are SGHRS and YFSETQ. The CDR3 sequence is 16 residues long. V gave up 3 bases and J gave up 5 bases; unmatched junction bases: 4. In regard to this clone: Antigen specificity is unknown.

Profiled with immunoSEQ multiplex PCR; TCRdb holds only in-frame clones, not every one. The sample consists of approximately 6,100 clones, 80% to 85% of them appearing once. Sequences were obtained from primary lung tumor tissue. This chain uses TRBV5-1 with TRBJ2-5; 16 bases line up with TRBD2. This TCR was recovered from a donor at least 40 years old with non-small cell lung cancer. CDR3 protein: CASSSGTSGGAETQYF. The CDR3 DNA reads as TGCGCCAGCAGCTCCGGGACTAGCGGGGGGGCGGAGACCCAGTACTTC.